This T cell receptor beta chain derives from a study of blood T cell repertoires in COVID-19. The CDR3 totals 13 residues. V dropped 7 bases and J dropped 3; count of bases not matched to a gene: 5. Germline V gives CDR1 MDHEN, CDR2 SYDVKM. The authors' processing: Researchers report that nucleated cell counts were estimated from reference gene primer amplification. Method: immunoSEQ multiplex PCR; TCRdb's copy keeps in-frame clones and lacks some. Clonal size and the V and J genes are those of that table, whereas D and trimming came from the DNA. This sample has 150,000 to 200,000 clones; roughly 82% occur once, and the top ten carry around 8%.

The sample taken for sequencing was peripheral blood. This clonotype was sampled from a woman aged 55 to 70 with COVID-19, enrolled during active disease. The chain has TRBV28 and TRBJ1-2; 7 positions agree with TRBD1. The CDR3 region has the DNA TGTGCCAGCAACCTCGGGACAGACTATGGCTACACCTTC. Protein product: CASNLGTDYGYTF.